The source of this T cell receptor (beta chain) is a study of blood T cell repertoires in COVID-19. The CDR3 has 10 residues. From germline, CDR1 is KGHDR and CDR2 SFDVKD. The ends lost 10 bases at V and 6 bases at J; junction bases unmatched: 1. Sequencing was performed with immunoSEQ multiplex PCR; in TCRdb, only in-frame clones are kept and a portion is missing. The data hold about 150,000 clones, with around four fifths observed a single time. This TCR derives from a woman aged 80 or older with COVID-19, enrolled during active disease. The chain is built from TRBV24-1 and TRBJ2-7; 8 nucleotides align to TRBD1. The sequenced material came from peripheral blood. CDR3 sequence (DNA): TGTGCCACAGGACAGGGCGAGCAGTACTTC. Translating gives CATGQGEQYF.